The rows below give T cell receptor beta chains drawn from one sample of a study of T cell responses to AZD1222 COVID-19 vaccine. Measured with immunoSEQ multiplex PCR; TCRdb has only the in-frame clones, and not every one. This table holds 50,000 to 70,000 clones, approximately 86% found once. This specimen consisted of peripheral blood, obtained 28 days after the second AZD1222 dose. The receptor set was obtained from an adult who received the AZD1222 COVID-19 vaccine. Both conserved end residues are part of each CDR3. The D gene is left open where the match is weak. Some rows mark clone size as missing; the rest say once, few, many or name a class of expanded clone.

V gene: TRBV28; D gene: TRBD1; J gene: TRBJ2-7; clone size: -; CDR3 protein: CASSKWTGDEQYF; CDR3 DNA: TGTGCCAGCAGTAAATGGACAGGGGATGAGCAGTACTTC
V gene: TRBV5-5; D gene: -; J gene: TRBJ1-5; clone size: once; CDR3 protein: CASSLVALTPNQPQHF; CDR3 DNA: TGTGCCAGCAGCTTAGTCGCCCTAACGCCCAATCAGCCCCAGCATTTT
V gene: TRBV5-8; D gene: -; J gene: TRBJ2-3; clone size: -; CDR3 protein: CASSLALPLGDTQYF; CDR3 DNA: TGTGCCAGCAGCTTGGCCCTCCCCCTTGGGGATACGCAGTATTTT
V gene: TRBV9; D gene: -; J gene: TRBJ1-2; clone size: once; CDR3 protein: CASSVVQGGDYGYTF; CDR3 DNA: TGTGCCAGCAGCGTAGTACAGGGCGGTGACTATGGCTACACCTTC
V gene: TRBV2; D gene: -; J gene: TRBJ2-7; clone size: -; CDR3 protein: CASRLGTFQQYF; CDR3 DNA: TGTGCCAGCAGGCTTGGGACCTTCCAGCAGTACTTC
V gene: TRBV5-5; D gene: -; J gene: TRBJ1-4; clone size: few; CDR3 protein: CASSLTGSTNEKLFF; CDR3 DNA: TGTGCCAGCAGCTTAACAGGGTCAACTAATGAAAAACTGTTTTTT
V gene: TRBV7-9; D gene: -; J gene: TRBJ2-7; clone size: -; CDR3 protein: CASSSQDRAGYEQYF; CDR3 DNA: TGTGCCAGCAGCTCCCAGGACAGAGCGGGATACGAGCAGTACTTC
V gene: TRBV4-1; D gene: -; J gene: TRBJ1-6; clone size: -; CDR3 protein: CASSLSSGGSYNSPLHF; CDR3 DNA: TGCGCCAGCAGCCTGTCGTCGGGGGGCTCCTATAATTCACCCCTCCACTTT
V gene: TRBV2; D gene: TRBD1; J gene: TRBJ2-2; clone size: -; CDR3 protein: CASIPGQGRGGVNTGELFF; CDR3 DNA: TGTGCCAGCATTCCCGGACAGGGCCGAGGAGGAGTCAACACCGGGGAGCTGTTTTTT
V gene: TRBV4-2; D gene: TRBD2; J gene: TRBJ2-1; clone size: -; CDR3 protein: CASSLNPSGRSYNEQFF; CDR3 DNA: TGTGCCAGCAGCCTAAATCCTAGCGGGAGATCCTACAATGAGCAGTTCTTC
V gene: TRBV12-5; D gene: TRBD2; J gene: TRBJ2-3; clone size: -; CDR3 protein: CASGASGGTDTQYF; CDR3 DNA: TGTGCTAGTGGTGCTAGCGGGGGAACAGATACGCAGTATTTT
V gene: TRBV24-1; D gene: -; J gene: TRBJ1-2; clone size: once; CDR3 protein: CATSGDGSYTF; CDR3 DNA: TGTGCCACCAGTGGTGATGGAAGCTACACCTTC
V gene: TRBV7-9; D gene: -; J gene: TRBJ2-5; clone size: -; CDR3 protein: CASSLREWETQYF; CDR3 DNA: TGTGCCAGCAGCTTGAGGGAGTGGGAGACCCAGTACTTC
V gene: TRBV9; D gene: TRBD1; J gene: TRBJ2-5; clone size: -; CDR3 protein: CASSVGDSRSQETQYF; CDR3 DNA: TGTGCCAGCAGCGTAGGGGACAGTCGGAGCCAAGAGACCCAGTACTTC
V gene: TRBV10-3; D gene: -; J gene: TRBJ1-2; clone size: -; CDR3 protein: CAISESGGGNYGYTF; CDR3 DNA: TGTGCCATCAGTGAGTCTGGCGGCGGGAACTATGGCTACACCTTC
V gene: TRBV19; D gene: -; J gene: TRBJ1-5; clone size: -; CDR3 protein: CASTVYSNQPQHF; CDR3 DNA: TGTGCCAGTACCGTTTATAGCAATCAGCCCCAGCATTTT